This T cell receptor (beta chain) appears in the sequencing data of a study of T cells in Graves' hyperthyroidism and ophthalmopathy. Study results and caveats: Blood also held most thyroid clonotypes expanded beyond 0.001.

The CDR3 loop spans 18 amino acids. Germline CDR1 reads KGHDR; CDR2 reads SFDVKD. V was clipped by 5 bases and J by 5 bases; unmatched bases: 14. The investigators amplified TCR beta CDR3 regions from RNA transcripts. First-round RT-PCR targeting the TCR CDR3 was performed with the HTBI primer set. TCRdb re-called the multiplex PCR reads through MiXCR, storing one row per CDR3 protein. The sample carries under 700,000 distinct CDR3 sequences, 16% recorded once. Concerning this clonotype itself: Its antigen is as yet unknown.

The chain employs TRBV24-1 and TRBJ2-5; 12 bases line up with TRBD1. The receptor comes from a young woman with Graves' hyperthyroidism. Material for sequencing was blood. This CDR3 is CATSAVTGTGGVMETQYF. Written as DNA, the CDR3 is TGTGCCACCAGTGCTGTTACCGGGACAGGGGGCGTGATGGAGACCCAGTACTTC.